A single sample is the source of the 27 T cell receptor beta chains below, sequenced in a study of CD8 T cells in Susac syndrome. Random hexamers served to reverse transcribe about 0.5 to 1 ug RNA. MiXCR was run by TCRdb on the immunoSEQ multiplex PCR reads, yielding one entry per CDR3 protein. The data show tens of thousands of distinct CDR3 sequences, around 96% seen once. Specimen: CD8+ T cells from PBMCs. Source of these receptors: a human donor with Susac syndrome.

This chain joins TRBV6-5 and TRBJ2-2; the D gene could be TRBD1 or TRBD2 (5 bases each). Germline-derived CDR1 and CDR2 are MNHEY and SVGAGI. The CDR3 runs 14 residues. V dropped 5 bases and J dropped 5 bases, with 12 bases sitting between them. The CDR3 sequence: CASSRQPGTGELFF. The CDR3 region has the DNA TGTGCCAGCAGTCGACAGCCGGGGACCGGGGAGCTGTTTTTT.

The chain recombines TRBV11-2 with TRBJ2-7, with 8 bases matching TRBD1. Unmatched junction bases numbered 6, after V lost 5 bases and J lost 0 bases. Germline assignment: CDR1 SGHAT and CDR2 FQNNGV. The CDR3 loop spans 15 amino acids. This CDR3 is CASSLGQDSSYEQYF. The CDR3 DNA follows: TGTGCCAGCAGCCTGGGACAGGACAGCTCCTACGAGCAGTACTTC.

The chain joins TRBV2 to TRBJ1-1; D might be TRBD1 (5 bases). With 6 bases removed from V and 0 bases from J, the gap between germline ends came to 23 bases. Germline CDR1 is SNHLY and CDR2 is FYNNEI. The CDR3 loop spans 18 amino acids. DNA for the CDR3: TGTGCCAGCAGCCAGGGACCGTTTCTGGAGGGTATGAACACTGAAGCTTTCTTT. It yields the protein CASSQGPFLEGMNTEAFF.

The chain has TRBV7-8 and TRBJ1-2, with a weak D call TRBD1 (5 bases). Per the germline V gene, CDR1 is SGHVS and CDR2 is FQNEAQ. This CDR3 spans 15 amino acids. Deletions cut 1 base from V and 3 bases from J, with 12 bases between. The CDR3 here is CASSLVEQVDYGYTF. The CDR3 region has the DNA TGTGCCAGCAGCTTAGTAGAACAGGTCGACTATGGCTACACCTTC.

The chain combines TRBV10-3 with TRBJ2-2, with D uncertain. V was trimmed by 0 bases and J by 2 bases, leaving 7 bases between them. The CDR3 loop spans 15 amino acids. The germline CDR1 and CDR2 sequences are ENHRY and SYGVKD. The CDR3 coding sequence is TGTGCCATCAGTGAGTCCGTGGCAAACACCGGGGAGCTGTTTTTT. Translation gives CAISESVANTGELFF.

The V and J genes are TRBV4-3 and TRBJ2-7; 7 bases line up with TRBD1. Germline lookup yields CDR1 LGHNA and CDR2 YSLEER. V dropped 2 bases and J dropped 3; count of bases not matched to a gene: 13. CDR3 size: 17 residues. CDR3 residues: CASSQSIPGQQGYEQYF. Written as DNA, the CDR3 is TGCGCCAGCAGCCAATCCATCCCGGGACAGCAGGGCTACGAGCAGTACTTC.

This clonotype was seen a handful of times. DNA for the CDR3: TGTGCCAGCAGTTACTCGAAAGGGTTCGGGGAGACCCAGTACTTC. Amino acid sequence: CASSYSKGFGETQYF. The J gene is TRBJ2-5, the V gene TRBV6-2 or TRBV6-3; D not resolved. The CDR3 sequence is 15 residues long. Germline lookup yields CDR1 MNHEY and CDR2 SVGEGT. V was clipped by 0 bases and J by 5 bases, with 13 bases between them.

V and J are TRBV10-3 and TRBJ1-2; 8 nucleotides match TRBD1. V shed 5 bases, J shed 8 bases, and the junction held 7 bases outside the gene matches. Germline CDR1 is ENHRY and CDR2 is SYGVKD. This CDR3 is 13 amino acids long. DNA for the CDR3: TGTGCCATCAGTAAGGACAGGGTGACGGGCTACACCTTC. Protein sequence: CAISKDRVTGYTF.

The chain couples TRBV12-3 or TRBV12-4 to TRBJ1-2; no reliable D call. The CDR3 loop spans 12 amino acids. Trimming cost V 7 bases and J 2 bases, with 8 bases left between them. DNA for the CDR3: TGTGCCAGCACCTATCACAACTATGGCTACACCTTC. It is translated as CASTYHNYGYTF.

The CDR3, as DNA: TGCGCCAGCAGCCATAGGCCCGTTGTCACAGATACGCAGTATTTT. It codes for CASSHRPVVTDTQYF. The chain employs TRBV4-3 and TRBJ2-3; D gene unclear. V was clipped by 3 bases and J by 2 bases, with 12 bases between them. From germline, CDR1 is LGHNA and CDR2 YSLEER. This CDR3 contains 15 residues.

The genes are TRBV11-2 and TRBJ2-1; TRBD2 is a possible D gene (6 bases). This CDR3 has 15 residues. V lost 3 bases to trimming and J lost 3 bases, with 12 bases between them. Per germline, CDR1 SGHAT and CDR2 FQNNGV. The CDR3: CASSFYTTSYNEQFF. In DNA, the CDR3 is TGTGCCAGCAGCTTTTATACGACTAGCTACAATGAGCAGTTCTTC.

CDR3 loop: CASSLLGDYEQYF. CDR3 nucleotide sequence: TGCGCCAGCAGCTTACTAGGGGACTACGAGCAGTACTTC. The rearrangement joins TRBV5-1 to TRBJ2-7, with D possibly being TRBD1 or TRBD2 (5 bases each). Trimming shortened V by 2 bases and J by 3 bases, and 9 bases separated the two germline ends. The germline V gene has CDR1 SGHRS and CDR2 YFSETQ. CDR3 length: 13 amino acids.

The chain has TRBV4-2 and TRBJ1-4, with 9 bases matching TRBD1. This CDR3 has 17 residues. The germline V gene encodes CDR1 LGHNA and CDR2 YNFKEQ. Germline trimming cut 3 bases from V and 1 base from J; bases unmatched to any gene: 6. CDR3 bases: TGTGCCAGCAGCCAGCTTACAGGGGGCGGAACTAATGAAAAACTGTTTTTT. Amino acid sequence: CASSQLTGGGTNEKLFF.

The chain is built from TRBV19 and TRBJ2-3; D gene ambiguous. The CDR3 totals 14 residues. Germline V gene lookup returns CDR1 LNHDA and CDR2 SQIVND (reference sequence). Trimming cost V 2 bases and J 6 bases, with 12 bases left between them. The DNA for the CDR3 is TGTGCCAGTAGTATAAACCCCCTTGGGGATACGCAGTATTTT. It codes for CASSINPLGDTQYF. Full variable domain (rest looked up from reference TRBV19 and TRBJ2-3): DGGITQSPKYLFRKEGQNVTLSCEQNLNHDAMYWYRQDPGQGLRLIYYSQIVNDFQKGDIAEGYSVSREKKESFPLTVTSAQKNPTAFYLCASSINPLGDTQYFGPGTRLTVL.

V usage is TRBV18 and J usage is TRBJ2-1, with D maybe TRBD2 (6 bases). The length of the CDR3 is 15 residues. V gave up 1 base and J gave up 5 bases, with 12 bases separating them. Germline V gene sequence: CDR1 KGHSH, CDR2 LQKENI. CDR3 residues: CASSPQTSSHNEQFF. CDR3 coding DNA: TGTGCCAGCTCACCACAGACTAGTTCCCACAATGAGCAGTTCTTC.

The gene calls are TRBV21-1 and TRBJ2-5. TRBV21-1 is flagged as a pseudogene. The CDR3 extends over 14 amino acids. CDR3 sequence reads: CASSKLRVQETQYF. CDR3 DNA: TGTGCCAGCAGCAAATTACGCGTCCAAGAGACCCAGTACTTC.

This clonotype has just one count. The chain combines TRBV6-5 with TRBJ1-2; D is unclear. In germline, CDR1 is MNHEY, CDR2 SVGAGI. The CDR3 totals 14 residues. The V end lost 0 bases, the J end lost 1 base, and 6 bases lay between the germline ends. The CDR3 DNA sequence: TGTGCCAGCAGTTACTCGCCGGGTAACTATGGCTACACCTTC. This encodes CASSYSPGNYGYTF.

This chain connects TRBV30 to TRBJ2-1, with TRBD2 matching over 14 bases. The V gene end was trimmed by 3 bases and the J gene end by 6 bases; junction bases not matched to a gene: 4. This CDR3 region has 15 residues. Germline V gives CDR1 GTSNPN, CDR2 SVGIG (reference sequence). CDR3 amino acids: CAWRAGTSGGNEQFF. The CDR3 DNA sequence: TGTGCCTGGAGGGCAGGGACTAGCGGGGGCAATGAGCAGTTCTTC.

This chain connects TRBV10-3 to TRBJ2-3, with 12 bases lining up with TRBD2. Unmatched junction bases numbered 2, after V lost 2 bases and J lost 5 bases. This CDR3 has 15 residues. Germline CDR1 and CDR2: ENHRY and SYGVKD. The CDR3 spells CAISEASGGVDTQYF. The CDR3 nucleotides read TGTGCCATCAGTGAGGCTAGCGGGGGGGTAGATACGCAGTATTTT.

V is TRBV5-4 and J is TRBJ2-5; D not resolved. This CDR3 contains 11 residues. Per germline, CDR1 SGHNT and CDR2 YYREEE (reference sequence). V was cut by 6 bases and J by 4 bases, with 7 bases left in between. The CDR3 sequence is CASTFGETQYF. CDR3 in DNA: TGTGCCAGCACCTTCGGAGAGACCCAGTACTTC.

The chain has TRBV6-5 and TRBJ2-5; D perhaps matches TRBD2 (5 bases). The CDR3 covers 17 residues. CDR1 is MNHEY, CDR2 SVGAGI, per germline. V lost 2 bases to trimming and J lost 2 bases, with 18 bases between them. The CDR3 nucleotides are TGTGCCAGCAGTTACCCCCTCGGAGGCGGAATTCAAGAGACCCAGTACTTC. It codes for CASSYPLGGGIQETQYF.

The chain has TRBV24-1 and TRBJ2-3; D is ambiguous. CDR1 is KGHDR and CDR2 is SFDVKD in the germline V gene. Trimming took 2 bases from V and 1 from J, leaving 6 bases between them. The CDR3 is made up of 14 amino acids. CDR3 DNA sequence: TGTGCCACCAGTGATTCCGGGCGCACAGATACGCAGTATTTT. Protein sequence: CATSDSGRTDTQYF.

The chain couples TRBV4-2 to TRBJ1-6; 8 bases line up with TRBD1. Germline loops: CDR1 LGHNA, CDR2 YNFKEQ. The junction had 11 bases not matched to a gene; V was cut back by 0 bases and J by 10 bases. The CDR3 length is 17 residues. CDR3 in DNA: TGTGCCAGCAGCCAAGATACGACAGGGGATTCGAACTCACCCCTCCACTTT. This translates into CASSQDTTGDSNSPLHF.

The V and J genes are TRBV20-1 and TRBJ1-1, with TRBD1 matching over 8 bases. Trimming at V came to 5 bases and at J to 0 bases, leaving 11 bases not matched to a gene. Germline CDR1 DFQATT, CDR2 SNEGSKA (reference sequence). The CDR3 runs 16 residues. The CDR3 DNA sequence: TGCAGTGCTCAGGACAGGGAGGGACACATGAACACTGAAGCTTTCTTT. Protein sequence: CSAQDREGHMNTEAFF.

This sequence joins TRBV21-1 and TRBJ1-6; the table's D call of TRBD1 was not tested on the DNA. TRBV21-1 is designated a pseudogene. This CDR3 comprises 15 residues. As DNA, the CDR3 is TGTGCCAGCAGACCCCCCAGGGATCAATTTTCACCCCTCCACTTT. Its protein product is CASRPPRDQFSPLHF.

The chain has TRBV20-1 and TRBJ1-5, with a tentative D call TRBD1 (6 bases). CDR3 length equals 13 residues. Trimming took 4 bases from V and 6 from J, leaving 13 bases between them. The germline V gene has CDR1 DFQATT and CDR2 SNEGSKA (reference sequence). The CDR3 region has the DNA TGCAGTGCTACCGCAGGGGCTAGTCAGCCCCAGCATTTT. It translates to CSATAGASQPQHF.

This clonotype was seen more than once but under ten times. The chain joins TRBV6-2 or TRBV6-3 to TRBJ1-5; the D is unclear. Germline V lookup: CDR1 MNHEY, CDR2 SVGEGT. The CDR3 totals 14 residues. V shed 5 bases and J shed 2 bases, with 10 bases lying between them. For the CDR3, the DNA is TGTGCCAGCAGTGAAAGGACGGGCAATCAGCCCCAGCATTTT. Translation: CASSERTGNQPQHF.